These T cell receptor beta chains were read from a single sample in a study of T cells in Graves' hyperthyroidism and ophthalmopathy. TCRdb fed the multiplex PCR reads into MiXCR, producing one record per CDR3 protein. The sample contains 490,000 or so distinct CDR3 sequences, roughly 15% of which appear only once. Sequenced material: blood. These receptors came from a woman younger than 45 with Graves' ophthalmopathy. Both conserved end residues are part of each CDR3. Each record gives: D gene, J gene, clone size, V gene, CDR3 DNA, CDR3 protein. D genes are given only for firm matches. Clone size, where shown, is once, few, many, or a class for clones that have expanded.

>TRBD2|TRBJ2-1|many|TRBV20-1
TGCAGTGCTGAAGCGGGAGGGGCACTTTATGAGCAGTTCTTC
CSAEAGGALYEQFF
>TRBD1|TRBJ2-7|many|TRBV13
TGTGCCAGCAGCTCTCGGGACAGGGAGGGAGCCGAGCAGTACTTC
CASSSRDREGAEQYF
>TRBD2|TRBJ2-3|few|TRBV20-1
TGCAGTGCCGCTCCGGGACTAGTCGATACGCAGTATTTT
CSAAPGLVDTQYF
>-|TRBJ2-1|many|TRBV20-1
TGCAGTGCTAGAGATCATGACAGTCACAATGAGCAGTTCTTC
CSARDHDSHNEQFF
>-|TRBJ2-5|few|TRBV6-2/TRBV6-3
TGTGCCAGCACCCCCGGGACTGCTCTCGAGACCCAGTACTTC
CASTPGTALETQYF
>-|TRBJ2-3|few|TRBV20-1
TGCAGTGCAAGCCATTCGCGGACTAATCCCCAGTATTTT
CSASHSRTNPQYF
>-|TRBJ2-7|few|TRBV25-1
TGTGCCAGCAGTGAATATAGAGGGGCGAATCCCTACGAGCAGTACTTC
CASSEYRGANPYEQYF
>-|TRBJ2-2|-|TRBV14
TGTGCCAGCAGCCCGATGGGGCCAGCGGCCGGGGAGCTGTTTTTT
CASSPMGPAAGELFF
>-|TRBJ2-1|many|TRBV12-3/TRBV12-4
TGTGCCAGCAGTCCCAACAAATACAATGAGCAGTTCTTC
CASSPNKYNEQFF
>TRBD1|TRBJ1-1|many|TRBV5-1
TGCGCCAGCAGCCCGGAGGCCGGGACAGGGGTTACTGAAGCTTTCTTT
CASSPEAGTGVTEAFF
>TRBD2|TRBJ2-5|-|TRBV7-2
TGTGCCAGCAGCCTTTTGGACCTCCGGGGGGTTAAGTACTTC
CASSLLDLRGVKYF
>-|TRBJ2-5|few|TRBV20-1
TGCAGTGCTGGCTACAGGGCTGGACGGTACTTC
CSAGYRAGRYF
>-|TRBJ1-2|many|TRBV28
TGTGCCAGCTCACCACAGGGAGGAGGCTACACCTTC
CASSPQGGGYTF
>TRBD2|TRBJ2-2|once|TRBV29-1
TGCAGCGAAACCGGGACTAGCGGACTGGGGGGCGCCGGGGAGCTGTTTTTT
CSETGTSGLGGAGELFF
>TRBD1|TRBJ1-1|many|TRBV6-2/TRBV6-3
TGTGCCAGCAGTTTACAGGGGTTGAGTACTGAAGCTTTCTTT
CASSLQGLSTEAFF
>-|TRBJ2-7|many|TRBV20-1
TGCAGTGCTAGAGGTGGCTTGGGGACCACCTACGAGCAGTACTTC
CSARGGLGTTYEQYF
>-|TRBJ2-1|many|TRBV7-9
TGTGCCAGCAGCCCTAGCCCCGACAATGAGCAGTTCTTC
CASSPSPDNEQFF
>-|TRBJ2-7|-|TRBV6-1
TGTGCCAGCAGTGAAGTCTCTAGGATCGAGCAGTACTTC
CASSEVSRIEQYF
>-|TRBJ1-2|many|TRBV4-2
TGTGCCAGCAGCCAACTCTCAGAAAACTATGGCTACACCTTC
CASSQLSENYGYTF
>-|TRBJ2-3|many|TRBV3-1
TGTGCCAGCACCAAAAGGGGCCGGGATACGCAGTATTTT
CASTKRGRDTQYF
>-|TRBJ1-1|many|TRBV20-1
TGCAGTGCTAGTTACAGGGACACTGAAGCTTTCTTT
CSASYRDTEAFF
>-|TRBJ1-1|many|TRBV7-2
TGTGCCAGCAGCTTATTTTTAGGGCAGGAGGCGTGGAACACTGAAGCTTTCTTT
CASSLFLGQEAWNTEAFF
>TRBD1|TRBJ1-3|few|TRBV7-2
TGTGCCAGCAGCGGGACAGTCTCTGGAAACACCATATATTTT
CASSGTVSGNTIYF
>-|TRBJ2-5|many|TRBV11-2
TGTGCCAGCAGCCCCCAGGGACTTCCACAAGAGACCCAGTACTTC
CASSPQGLPQETQYF
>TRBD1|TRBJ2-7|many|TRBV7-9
TGTGCCAGCAGCCACCGGGACAGATCCTACGAGCAGTACTTC
CASSHRDRSYEQYF
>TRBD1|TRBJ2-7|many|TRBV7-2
TGTGCCAGCAGCTTACGGCGGGACAGGAGTTCCTACGAGCAGTACTTC
CASSLRRDRSSYEQYF
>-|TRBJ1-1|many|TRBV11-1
TGTGCCAGCAGCCTATCCGGGACCGGGGCTTTCTTT
CASSLSGTGAFF
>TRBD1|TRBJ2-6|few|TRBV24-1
TGTGCCACCAGTGATACCCGGGACAGGGTTGAGGGGGCCAACGTCCTGACTTTC
CATSDTRDRVEGANVLTF
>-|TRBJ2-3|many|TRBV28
TGTGCCAGCAGTTTACCGGCGGATACGCAGTATTTT
CASSLPADTQYF
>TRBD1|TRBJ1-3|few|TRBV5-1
TGCGCCAGCAGCTTGGCTTCACAGGGGATTACCCCTGGAAACACCATATATTTT
CASSLASQGITPGNTIYF
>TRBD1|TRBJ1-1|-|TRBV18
TGTGCCAGCTCAAGTCAGGGGGCTTTCACTGAAGCTTTCTTT
CASSSQGAFTEAFF
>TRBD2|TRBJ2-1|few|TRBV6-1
TGTGCCAGCGTAACAAGTTTGCTAGCGGGAGGGGAGCAGTTCTTC
CASVTSLLAGGEQFF
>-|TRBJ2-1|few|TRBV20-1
TGCAGTGCTAGTGGTGGCTATGAGCAGTTCTTC
CSASGGYEQFF
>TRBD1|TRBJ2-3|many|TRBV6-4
TGTGCCAGCAGTGCCGGACAGGGGGACGCAGATACGCAGTATTTT
CASSAGQGDADTQYF
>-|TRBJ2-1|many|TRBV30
TGTGCCTGGAGTGTACTGACGGACTACAATGAGCAGTTCTTC
CAWSVLTDYNEQFF
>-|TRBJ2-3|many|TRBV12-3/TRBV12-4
TGTGCCAGCAGCCCCCTCCCGGGACACACTAGCACAGATACGCAGTATTTT
CASSPLPGHTSTDTQYF
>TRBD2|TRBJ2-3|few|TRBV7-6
TGTGCCAGCAGCCCGACTAGCGCACCTAGCACAGATACGCAGTATTTT
CASSPTSAPSTDTQYF
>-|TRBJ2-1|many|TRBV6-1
TGTGCCAGCAGCCCGCCGGGCGGGTGGAATGAGCAGTTCTTC
CASSPPGGWNEQFF
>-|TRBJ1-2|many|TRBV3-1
TGTGCCAGCAGCCAAGCGAATAACTATGGCTACACCTTC
CASSQANNYGYTF
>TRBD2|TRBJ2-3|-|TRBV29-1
TGCAGCGTACCGACAGGGGGCCTGGGACTAGCGGGGTCAGATACGCAGTATTTT
CSVPTGGLGLAGSDTQYF
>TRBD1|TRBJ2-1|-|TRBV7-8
TGTGCCAGCAGCTTTCCCGGGACAGGGGTCAATGAGCAGTTCTTC
CASSFPGTGVNEQFF
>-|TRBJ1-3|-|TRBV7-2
TGTGCCAGCTCGGAGGGGGGGGCCAGGGGAAACACCATATATTTT
CASSEGGARGNTIYF
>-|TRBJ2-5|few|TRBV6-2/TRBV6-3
TGTGCCAGTACCACAGCGGATGGAGGGACCCAGTACTTC
CASTTADGGTQYF